The 4 T cell receptor beta chains listed next were all sequenced from one sample in a study of blood T cell repertoires in COVID-19 (dated by TCRdb to the early 2020s). Receptor amplification or capture employed the immunoSEQ multiplex PCR assay. The table was pulled from immuneACCESS by TCRdb, which kept in-frame rearrangements only. Such tables lose some clones; where checked, under half of the loss comes from unresolved V genes, and the rest has no known cause. The sample yields around 150,000 clones; less than 85% were counted once. The ten largest clonotypes hold 6% to 7.5% of the sample. What was sequenced was peripheral blood. These receptors were obtained from a human donor in a cohort sampled during active COVID-19.

The V call is TRBV10-3, the J call TRBJ2-1, with 7 bases lining up with TRBD1. Losses at the gene ends were 5 bases for V and 3 bases for J; bases not matched to a gene: 4. The CDR3 contains 14 residues. Germline-derived CDR1 and CDR2 are ENHRY and SYGVKD. The CDR3 DNA follows: TGTGCCATCAGTAGGGACAGATTCTACAATGAGCAGTTCTTC. It translates to CAISRDRFYNEQFF.

The chain uses TRBV3-1 (or the pseudogene TRBV3-2) and TRBJ2-5, with 7 bases lining up with TRBD1. The CDR3 runs 15 residues. The germline V gene has CDR1 LGHDT and CDR2 YNNKEL (reference sequence). V lost 5 bases and J lost 5; bases outside the gene matches: 11. This CDR3 is CASSKTGDGWETQYF. The DNA of the CDR3 is TGTGCCAGCAGCAAAACAGGGGACGGGTGGGAGACCCAGTACTTC.

V and J are TRBV9 and TRBJ2-2; TRBD1 agrees at 12 bases. This CDR3 has 16 amino acids. The V gene's germline CDR1 is SGDLS and CDR2 YYNGEE. Germline trimming cut 2 bases from V and 6 bases from J; bases unmatched to any gene: 5. CDR3 sequence reads: CASSVGTGGLSGELFF. CDR3 bases: TGTGCCAGCAGCGTTGGGACAGGGGGCCTTTCCGGGGAGCTGTTTTTT.

The J gene is TRBJ2-7, the V gene TRBV18, with 14 bases fitting TRBD2. Germline CDR1 KGHSH, CDR2 LQKENI. V lost 4 bases and J lost 1; bases outside the gene matches: 9. This CDR3 spans 18 amino acids. The CDR3 region has the DNA TGTGCCAGCTCACTCGGGACTAGCGGGGGCCCTTCTTCCTACGAGCAGTACTTC. Amino acid sequence: CASSLGTSGGPSSYEQYF.